A selection of T cell receptor beta chains follows, all from one sample in a study of beta chain features in type 1 diabetes. Repertoires were generated with immunoSEQ multiplex PCR, while TCRdb's copy carries only in-frame clones and drops some. The profile shows 95,000 to 110,000 clones, approximately 30% of them singletons. Sequencing was performed on central memory CD4+ T cells from blood. The receptor set was obtained from a woman younger than 30 with type 1 diabetes. CDR3s leave out the opening cysteine and the closing phenylalanine or tryptophan. Each record gives: V gene, J gene, clone size, CDR3 protein. Not every row has a clone size; where given, it reads once, few, many or a size class.

TRBV19,TRBJ2-6,few,ASSPGGGVSAGANVLT
TRBV2,TRBJ1-4,NA,ASSDGDSEKLF
TRBV7-9,TRBJ1-4,NA,ASSRGTGVATNEKLF
TRBV5-5,TRBJ2-3,NA,ASSLSGMDTQY
TRBV18,TRBJ2-1,NA,ASSPSSGSSYNEQF
TRBV25-1,TRBJ1-2,NA,ASSAAGADYGYT
TRBV10-3,TRBJ1-2,few,AIRARGRGYT
TRBV27,TRBJ2-1,NA,ASSPTGQFSYNEQF
TRBV25-1,TRBJ2-3,NA,ASSDGTGGTDTQY
TRBV9,TRBJ1-4,NA,ASSVEGGGSEKLF
TRBV5-4,TRBJ2-6,few,ASSPVHQSRGSSGANVLT
TRBV10-2,TRBJ2-2,few,ASYSGRAGDTGELF
TRBV19,TRBJ2-1,NA,ASSIISDHYNEQF
TRBV5-1,TRBJ2-1,few,ASSSGAGGLEQF
TRBV7-9,TRBJ1-1,NA,ASSVSGGGTTEAF
TRBV28,TRBJ1-1,few,ASSLFPGQGTNTEAF
TRBV19,TRBJ2-5,NA,ASRPGLAGLQETQY
TRBV5-1,TRBJ2-1,NA,ASSLGASSYNEQF
TRBV28,TRBJ2-1,few,ASSLPTNAGTSGRAYNEQF
TRBV10-3,TRBJ2-5,NA,AIRGTSGIETQY